The clone carrying this T cell receptor (beta chain) was picked up a small number of times. One entry per CDR3 protein, called by TCRdb with MiXCR from the 5' RACE reads. Counted here are about 890,000 distinct CDR3 sequences, around 12% occurring once; the ten biggest clones make up around 1.5%. This sample is part of a study of identical twins. This CDR3 is built from 14 residues. Germline V gene data show CDR1 as SGHNT and CDR2 as YENEEA. V shed 4 bases and J shed 5 bases, with 14 bases lying between them. The same sample was also used in a study of yellow fever vaccine responses in identical twins.

The chain carries TRBV11-3 and TRBJ2-5; tentative D call: TRBD2 (5 bases). The receptor was derived from a woman younger than 30 in good health. Sample: PBMCs. The CDR3 protein is CASSSGGLVETQYF. CDR3 DNA sequence: TGTGCCAGCAGCTCGGGCGGGTTAGTGGAGACCCAGTACTTC.